Reported below is one TCR beta chain. Clones were read by immunoSEQ multiplex PCR, and TCRdb kept only the in-frame ones, dropping some. The data show approximately 120,000 clones, around 86% seen once. The data were taken from a study of control samples from healthy donors and cancer patients. The germline gives CDR1 MNHEY, CDR2 SVGAGI. CDR3 length: 12 amino acids. V was pared by 2 bases and J by 2 bases, with 4 bases between. This TCR was recovered from a man aged 35-49 years in good health. J is TRBJ2-7 and V is TRBV6-5; D is uncertain. Specimen: blood. The CDR3 DNA is TGTGCCAGCAGTTACCCACCCTACGAGCAGTACTTC. Translation: CASSYPPYEQYF.